These 7 T cell receptor beta chains share one sample of origin, sequenced in a study of blood T cell repertoires in COVID-19. Profiled with immunoSEQ multiplex PCR; TCRdb holds only in-frame clones, not every one. The table lists roughly 420,000 clones, more than 75% of them singletons. The sequencing input was PBMCs or T cells enriched from blood (not recorded which). The receptors were gathered from a woman in her 30s with acute COVID-19.

The rearrangement links TRBV7-2 to TRBJ1-6; D might be TRBD1 (5 bases). V gave up 3 bases and J gave up 2 bases, with 11 bases separating them. Germline V gene data show CDR1 as SGHTA and CDR2 as FQGNSA. The CDR3 totals 16 residues. This CDR3 reads CASSFRVGAYNSPLHF. The DNA for the CDR3 is TGTGCCAGCAGCTTCAGGGTTGGTGCCTATAATTCACCCCTCCACTTT.

V is TRBV2 and J is TRBJ2-3; the match to TRBD1 covers 9 bases. The CDR3 is made up of 15 amino acids. Germline CDR1 and CDR2: SNHLY and FYNNEI. After removal of 6 bases from V and 7 bases from J, the junction contained 11 bases not matched to a gene. The CDR3 here is CASRAQQGAVYTQYF. In DNA form, the CDR3 reads TGTGCCAGCAGGGCCCAACAGGGGGCTGTCTATACGCAGTATTTT.

The genes are TRBV11-2 and TRBJ2-7, with 8 bases matching TRBD1. The CDR3 totals 13 residues. Trimming removed 5 bases from V and 5 bases from J; junction bases left unmatched: 5. CDR1 is SGHAT and CDR2 is FQNNGV in the germline V gene. CDR3 protein: CASSLSTGDEQYF. DNA for the CDR3: TGTGCCAGCAGCCTTTCGACAGGGGACGAGCAGTACTTC.

V is TRBV19 and J is TRBJ2-1; the D gene is possibly TRBD2 (6 bases). V lost 3 bases to trimming and J lost 0 bases, with 9 bases between them. CDR1 and CDR2 (germline): LNHDA, SQIVND (reference sequence). The CDR3 has 15 amino acids. The CDR3 DNA sequence: TGTGCCAGTAGTATTGCGGGGAACTCCTACAATGAGCAGTTCTTC. It encodes CASSIAGNSYNEQFF.

V usage is TRBV7-2 and J usage is TRBJ2-3, with 9 bases that match TRBD2. CDR3 length equals 16 residues. V was clipped by 2 bases and J by 1 base; unmatched bases: 4. CDR1 SGHTA and CDR2 FQGNSA come from the germline V gene. The CDR3 nucleotides are TGTGCCAGCAGCTTACAGGTAGCGGGGGGCACAGATACGCAGTATTTT. It translates to CASSLQVAGGTDTQYF.

The V call is TRBV5-1, the J call TRBJ1-5; D gene unclear. Germline CDR1 reads SGHRS; CDR2 reads YFSETQ. V lost 2 bases, J lost 7 bases, and 10 bases lay in between. This CDR3 contains 13 residues. DNA for the CDR3: TGCGCCAGCAGCTTAGGCGTCGGGCAGCCCCAGCATTTT. Encoded protein: CASSLGVGQPQHF.

This chain joins TRBV6-5 and TRBJ2-1; 8 nucleotides line up with TRBD1. This CDR3 comprises 13 residues. The germline V gene has CDR1 MNHEY and CDR2 SVGAGI. DNA for the CDR3: TGTGGGGTATCTGTCAGGGGGCTGAATGAGCAGTTCTTC. It translates to CGVSVRGLNEQFF.